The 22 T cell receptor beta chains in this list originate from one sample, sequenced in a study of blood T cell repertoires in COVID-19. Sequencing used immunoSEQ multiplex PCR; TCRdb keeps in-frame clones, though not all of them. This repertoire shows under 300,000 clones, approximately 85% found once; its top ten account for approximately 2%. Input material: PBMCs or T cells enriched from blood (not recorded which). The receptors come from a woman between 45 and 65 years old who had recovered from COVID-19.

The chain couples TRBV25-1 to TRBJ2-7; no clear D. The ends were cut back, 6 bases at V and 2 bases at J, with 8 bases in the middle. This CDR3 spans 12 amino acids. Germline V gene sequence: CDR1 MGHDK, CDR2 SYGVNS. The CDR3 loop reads CASRLDTYEQYF. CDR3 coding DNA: TGTGCCAGCAGACTCGACACCTACGAGCAGTACTTC.

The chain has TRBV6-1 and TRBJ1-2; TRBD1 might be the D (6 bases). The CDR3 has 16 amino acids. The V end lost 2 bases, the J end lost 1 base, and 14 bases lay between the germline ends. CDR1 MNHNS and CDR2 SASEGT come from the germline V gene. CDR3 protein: CASSEWLGTHNYGYTF. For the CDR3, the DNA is TGTGCCAGCAGTGAATGGTTGGGGACACATAACTATGGCTACACCTTC.

The CDR3 sequence is CASSWDSYSYEQYF. DNA of the CDR3: TGTGCCAGCAGTTGGGACTCCTACTCCTACGAGCAGTACTTC. The chain joins TRBV6-5 to TRBJ2-7; D possibly corresponds to TRBD2 (6 bases). Germline V CDR1 and CDR2: MNHEY, SVGAGI. There are 14 residues in the CDR3. Trimming shortened V by 4 bases and J by 0 bases, and 10 bases separated the two germline ends.

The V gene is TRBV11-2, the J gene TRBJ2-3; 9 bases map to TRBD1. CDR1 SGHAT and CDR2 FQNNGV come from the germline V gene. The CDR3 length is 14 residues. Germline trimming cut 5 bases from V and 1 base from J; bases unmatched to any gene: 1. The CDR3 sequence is CASSRDRGTDTQYF. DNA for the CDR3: TGTGCCAGCAGCCGGGACAGGGGCACAGATACGCAGTATTTT.

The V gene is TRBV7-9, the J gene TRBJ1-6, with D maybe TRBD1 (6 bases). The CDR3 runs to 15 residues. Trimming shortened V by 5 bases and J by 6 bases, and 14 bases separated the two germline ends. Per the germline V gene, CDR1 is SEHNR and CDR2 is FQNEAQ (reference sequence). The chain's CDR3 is CASSLTGGVNSPLHF. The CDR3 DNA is TGTGCCAGCAGCCTCACGGGGGGCGTTAATTCACCCCTCCACTTT. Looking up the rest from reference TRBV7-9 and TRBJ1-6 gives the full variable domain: DTGVSQNPRHKITKRGQNVTFRCDPISEHNRLYWYRQTLGQGPEFLTYFQNEAQLEKSRLLSDRFSAERPKGSFSTLEIQRTEQGDSAMYLCASSLTGGVNSPLHFGNGTRLTVT.

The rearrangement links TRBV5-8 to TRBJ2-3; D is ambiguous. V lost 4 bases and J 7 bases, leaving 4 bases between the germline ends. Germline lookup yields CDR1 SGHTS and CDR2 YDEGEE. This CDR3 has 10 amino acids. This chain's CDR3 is CASSPHTQYF. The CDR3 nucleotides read TGTGCCAGCAGCCCTCATACGCAGTATTTT.

The CDR3 sequence is CASSQAGDTLNQPQHF. CDR3 DNA sequence: TGTGCCAGCAGCCAAGCCGGGGACACCTTAAATCAGCCCCAGCATTTT. This chain links TRBV4-2 with TRBJ1-5, with a weak D call TRBD1 (6 bases). This CDR3 spans 16 amino acids. Trimming shortened V by 1 base and J by 4 bases, and 14 bases separated the two germline ends. Germline values: CDR1 LGHNA, CDR2 YNFKEQ.

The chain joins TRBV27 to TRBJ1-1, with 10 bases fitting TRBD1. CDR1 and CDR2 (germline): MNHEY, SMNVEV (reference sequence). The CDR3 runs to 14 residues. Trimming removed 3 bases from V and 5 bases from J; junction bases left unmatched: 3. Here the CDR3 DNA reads TGTGCCAGCAGTTTCGACAGGGGGCTAACTGAAGCTTTCTTT. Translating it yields CASSFDRGLTEAFF.

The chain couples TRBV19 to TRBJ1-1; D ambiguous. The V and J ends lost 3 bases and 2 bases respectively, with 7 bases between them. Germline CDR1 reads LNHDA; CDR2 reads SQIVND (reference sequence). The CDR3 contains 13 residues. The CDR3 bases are TGTGCCAGTAGTATGGGCATCAACACTGAAGCTTTCTTT. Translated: CASSMGINTEAFF.

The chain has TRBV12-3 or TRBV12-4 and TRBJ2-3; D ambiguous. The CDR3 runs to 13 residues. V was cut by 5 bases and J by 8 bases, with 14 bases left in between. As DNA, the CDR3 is TGTGCCAGCAGTGCCTTTAGCTCTGGTACGCAGTATTTT. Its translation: CASSAFSSGTQYF.

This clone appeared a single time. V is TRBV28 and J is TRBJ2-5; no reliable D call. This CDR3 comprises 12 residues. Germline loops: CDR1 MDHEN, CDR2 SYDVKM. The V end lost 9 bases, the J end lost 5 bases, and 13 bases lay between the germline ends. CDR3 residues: CASQSGWETQYF. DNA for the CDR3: TGTGCCAGTCAGTCGGGTTGGGAGACCCAGTACTTC.

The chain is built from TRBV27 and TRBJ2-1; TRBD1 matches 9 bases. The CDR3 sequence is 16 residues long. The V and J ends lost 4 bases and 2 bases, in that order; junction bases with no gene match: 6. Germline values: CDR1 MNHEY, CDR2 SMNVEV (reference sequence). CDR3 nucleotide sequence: TGTGCCAGCAGTTCACAGACAGGGGGAGCCTACAATGAGCAGTTCTTC. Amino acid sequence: CASSSQTGGAYNEQFF.

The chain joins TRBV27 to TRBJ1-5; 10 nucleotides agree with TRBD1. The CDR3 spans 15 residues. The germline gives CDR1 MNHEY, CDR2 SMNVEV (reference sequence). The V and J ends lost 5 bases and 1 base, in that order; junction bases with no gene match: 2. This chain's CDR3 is CASSKGQGSNQPQHF. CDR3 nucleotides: TGTGCCAGCAGTAAGGGACAGGGGAGCAATCAGCCCCAGCATTTT.

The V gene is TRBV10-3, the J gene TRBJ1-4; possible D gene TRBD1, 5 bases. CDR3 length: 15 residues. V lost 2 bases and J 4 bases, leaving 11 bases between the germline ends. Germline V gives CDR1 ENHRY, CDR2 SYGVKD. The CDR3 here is CAISEGPGDNEKLFF. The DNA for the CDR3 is TGTGCCATCAGTGAGGGTCCGGGGGATAATGAAAAACTGTTTTTT.

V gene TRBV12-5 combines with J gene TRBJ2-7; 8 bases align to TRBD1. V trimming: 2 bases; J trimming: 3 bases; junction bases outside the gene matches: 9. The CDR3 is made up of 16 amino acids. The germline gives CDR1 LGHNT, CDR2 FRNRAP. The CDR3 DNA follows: TGTGCTAGTGGTTTGACCCCGGGACAGGAGGGCTACGAGCAGTACTTC. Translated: CASGLTPGQEGYEQYF.

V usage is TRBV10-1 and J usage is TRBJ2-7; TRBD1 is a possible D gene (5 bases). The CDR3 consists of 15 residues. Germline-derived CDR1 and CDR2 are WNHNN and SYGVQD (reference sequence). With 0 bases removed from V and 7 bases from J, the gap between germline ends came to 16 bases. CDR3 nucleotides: TGCGCCAGCAGTGAGTCAGGACCCGGCAGACAGGAGCAGTACTTC. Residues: CASSESGPGRQEQYF.

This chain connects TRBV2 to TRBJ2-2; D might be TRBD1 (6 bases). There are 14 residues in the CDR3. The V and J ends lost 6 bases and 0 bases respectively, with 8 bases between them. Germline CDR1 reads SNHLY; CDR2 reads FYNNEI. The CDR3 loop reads CASRWDTNTGELFF. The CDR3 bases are TGTGCCAGCAGATGGGACACGAACACCGGGGAGCTGTTTTTT.

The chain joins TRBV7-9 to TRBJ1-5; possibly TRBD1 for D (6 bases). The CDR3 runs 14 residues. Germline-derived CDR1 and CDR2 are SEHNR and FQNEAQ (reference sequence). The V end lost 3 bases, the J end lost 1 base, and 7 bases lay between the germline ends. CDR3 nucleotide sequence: TGTGCCAGCAGCTTGGGACACAGCAATCAGCCCCAGCATTTT. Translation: CASSLGHSNQPQHF.

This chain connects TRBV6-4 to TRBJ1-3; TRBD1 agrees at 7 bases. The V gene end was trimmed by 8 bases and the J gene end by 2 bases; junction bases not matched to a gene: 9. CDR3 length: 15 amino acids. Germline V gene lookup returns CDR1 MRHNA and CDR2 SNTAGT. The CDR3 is CASRRDRDPGNTIYF. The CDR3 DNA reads TGTGCCAGCCGCCGGGACAGAGACCCTGGAAACACCATATATTTT.

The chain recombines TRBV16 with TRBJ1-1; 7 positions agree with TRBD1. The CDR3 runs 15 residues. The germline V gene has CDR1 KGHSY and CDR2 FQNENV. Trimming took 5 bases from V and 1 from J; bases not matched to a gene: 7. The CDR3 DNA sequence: TGTGCCAGCAGCGTAGGAGGGGGCCGGAACACTGAAGCTTTCTTT. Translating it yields CASSVGGGRNTEAFF.

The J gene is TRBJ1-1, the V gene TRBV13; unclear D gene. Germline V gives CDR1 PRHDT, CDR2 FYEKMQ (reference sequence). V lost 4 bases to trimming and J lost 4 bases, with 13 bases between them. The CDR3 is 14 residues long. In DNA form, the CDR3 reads TGTGCCAGCAGCTCCCCCAACAGCGGCACTGAAGCTTTCTTT. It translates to CASSSPNSGTEAFF. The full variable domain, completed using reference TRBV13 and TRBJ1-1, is AAGVIQSPRHLIKEKRETATLKCYPIPRHDTVYWYQQGPGQDPQFLISFYEKMQSDKGSIPDRFSAQQFSDYHSELNMSSLELGDSALYFCASSSPNSGTEAFFGQGTRLTVV.

The CDR3 coding sequence is TGTGCCAGCACCACAGGGGTCACAGATACGCAGTATTTT. Translated, it gives CASTTGVTDTQYF. V and J are TRBV28 and TRBJ2-3, with TRBD1 matching over 7 bases. V was clipped by 7 bases and J by 2 bases; unmatched bases: 3. CDR1 is MDHEN, CDR2 SYDVKM, per germline. This CDR3 contains 13 residues.